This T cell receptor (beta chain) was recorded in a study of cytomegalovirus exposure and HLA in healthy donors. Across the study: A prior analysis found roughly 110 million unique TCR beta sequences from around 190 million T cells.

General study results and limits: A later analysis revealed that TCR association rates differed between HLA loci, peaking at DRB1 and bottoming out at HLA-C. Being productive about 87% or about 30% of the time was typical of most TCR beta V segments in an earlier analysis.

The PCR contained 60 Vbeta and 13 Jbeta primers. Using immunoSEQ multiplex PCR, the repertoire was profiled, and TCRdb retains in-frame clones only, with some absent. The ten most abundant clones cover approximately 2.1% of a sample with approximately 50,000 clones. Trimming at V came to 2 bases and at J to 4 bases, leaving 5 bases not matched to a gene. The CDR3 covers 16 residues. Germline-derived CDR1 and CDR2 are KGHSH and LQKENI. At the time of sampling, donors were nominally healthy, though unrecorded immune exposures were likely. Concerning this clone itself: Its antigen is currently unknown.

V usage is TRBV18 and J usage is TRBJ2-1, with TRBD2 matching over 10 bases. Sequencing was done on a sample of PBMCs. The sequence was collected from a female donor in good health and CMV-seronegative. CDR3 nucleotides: TGTGCCAGCTCACCAGGGACTAGCGAGCGGTACAATGAGCAGTTCTTC. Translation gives CASSPGTSERYNEQFF.